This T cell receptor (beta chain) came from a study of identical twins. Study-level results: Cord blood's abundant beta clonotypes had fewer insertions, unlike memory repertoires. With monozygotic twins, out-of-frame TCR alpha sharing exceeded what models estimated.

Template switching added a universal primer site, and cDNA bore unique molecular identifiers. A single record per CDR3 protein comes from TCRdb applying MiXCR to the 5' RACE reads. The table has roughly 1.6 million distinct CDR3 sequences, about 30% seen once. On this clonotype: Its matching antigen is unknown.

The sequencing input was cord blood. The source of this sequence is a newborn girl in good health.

The CDR3 here is CASSSGIPLTTGYGYTF. The DNA of the CDR3 is TGCGCCAGCAGCTCGGGGATCCCCCTGACGACGGGCTATGGCTACACCTTC. The J gene is TRBJ1-2, the V gene TRBV5-1; the D is unclear. Per the germline V gene, CDR1 is SGHRS and CDR2 is YFSETQ. This CDR3 is built from 17 residues. V gave up 3 bases and J gave up 4 bases, with 22 bases separating them.